Shown below are 21 T cell receptor beta chains from a single sample sequenced in a study of blood T cell repertoires in COVID-19. The data were produced by immunoSEQ multiplex PCR, yet TCRdb's version contains in-frame clones alone and is incomplete. The sample includes under 30,000 clones, approximately 94% seen only once; the top ten take roughly 3.7%. Sequencing was carried out using peripheral blood. Receptor source: a human donor with active COVID-19. The donor label of this sample is uncertain.

The J gene is TRBJ2-1, the V gene TRBV28, with D tentatively TRBD1 (7 bases). The germline V gene has CDR1 MDHEN and CDR2 SYDVKM. Trimming took off 5 bases at V and 15 bases at J, with 14 bases between the two ends. This CDR3 is 11 amino acids long. This CDR3 is CASSGRGASFF. Written as DNA, the CDR3 is TGTGCCAGCAGTGGCAGGGGGGCTTCGTTCTTC.

V and J are TRBV5-1 and TRBJ2-7, with D hard to call. Trimming cost V 1 base and J 3 bases, with 11 bases left between them. The germline gives CDR1 SGHRS, CDR2 YFSETQ. The CDR3 is made up of 14 amino acids. CDR3 loop: CASSLQSSGYEQYF. The CDR3 bases are TGCGCCAGCAGCTTGCAGTCGTCGGGCTACGAGCAGTACTTC.

The V gene is TRBV19, the J gene TRBJ1-2; 8 bases line up with TRBD1. The length of the CDR3 is 15 residues. Losses at the gene ends were 3 bases for V and 5 bases for J; bases not matched to a gene: 8. Germline V lookup: CDR1 LNHDA, CDR2 SQIVND (reference sequence). Here the CDR3 DNA reads TGTGCCAGTAGTATTGGGCAGGGGGCGCGATATGGCTACACCTTC. This encodes CASSIGQGARYGYTF.

This chain connects TRBV30 to TRBJ1-5, with a tentative D call TRBD1 (5 bases). Germline CDR1 and CDR2: GTSNPN and SVGIG (reference sequence). The CDR3 contains 13 residues. The V gene lost 0 bases and the J gene lost 7 bases, with 10 bases spanning the gap. Here the CDR3 reads CAWSVRGRQPQHF. CDR3 DNA sequence: TGTGCCTGGAGTGTACGGGGGAGGCAGCCCCAGCATTTT.

The chain couples TRBV11-2 to TRBJ2-5; 9 nucleotides agree with TRBD2. V shed 1 base and J 0 bases; nucleotides not matched to a gene: 3. Germline loops: CDR1 SGHAT, CDR2 FQNNGV. The CDR3 covers 16 residues. In nucleotides, the CDR3 is TGTGCCAGCAGCTTAGGGGCTAGCGGGGACCAAGAGACCCAGTACTTC. Protein sequence: CASSLGASGDQETQYF.

The gene calls are TRBV5-1 and TRBJ2-5; 8 nucleotides line up with TRBD2. Germline values: CDR1 SGHRS, CDR2 YFSETQ. The CDR3 runs to 14 residues. The V gene end was trimmed by 0 bases and the J gene end by 5 bases; junction bases not matched to a gene: 3. CDR3 DNA: TGCGCCAGCAGCTTGGACACGGGGGGGGAGACCCAGTACTTC. Residues: CASSLDTGGETQYF.

The chain combines TRBV30 with TRBJ1-2, with D perhaps matching TRBD1 (5 bases). The CDR3 runs to 15 residues. CDR1 and CDR2 (germline): GTSNPN, SVGIG (reference sequence). The V and J ends lost 0 bases and 4 bases respectively, with 15 bases between them. CDR3 nucleotide sequence: TGTGCCTGGAGTGTAGTTCAGGGCTTAATCTATGGCTACACCTTC. Amino acid sequence: CAWSVVQGLIYGYTF.

The J gene is TRBJ1-1, the V gene TRBV18; D gene uncertain. The V end was cut by 3 bases, the J end by 4 bases, with 9 bases between. Germline V gives CDR1 KGHSH, CDR2 LQKENI. This CDR3 is built from 13 residues. Written as DNA, the CDR3 is TGTGCCAGCTCACCCCTTAGCGCCACTGAAGCTTTCTTT. This gives the protein CASSPLSATEAFF.

The chain recombines TRBV28 with TRBJ2-5; 7 nucleotides match TRBD1. Per germline, CDR1 MDHEN and CDR2 SYDVKM. Germline trimming cut 3 bases from V and 4 bases from J; bases unmatched to any gene: 8. The CDR3 covers 15 residues. CDR3 coding DNA: TGTGCCAGCAGTTTGTCACAGGGGAAAGGAGAGACCCAGTACTTC. This codes for CASSLSQGKGETQYF.

This chain links TRBV6-5 with TRBJ2-5; 8 bases line up with TRBD1. The CDR3 sequence is 15 residues long. V was clipped by 5 bases and J by 5 bases; unmatched bases: 10. Germline V gene lookup returns CDR1 MNHEY and CDR2 SVGAGI. CDR3 in amino acids: CASSKWTGTGETQYF. Here the CDR3 DNA reads TGTGCCAGCAGTAAGTGGACAGGGACGGGGGAGACCCAGTACTTC.

The V call is TRBV5-1, the J call TRBJ2-3, with TRBD1 identical over 7 bases. V lost 0 bases and J lost 3; bases outside the gene matches: 7. CDR1 and CDR2 (germline): SGHRS, YFSETQ. This CDR3 region has 16 residues. The DNA of the CDR3 is TGCGCCAGCAGCTTGGTTACGACAGGGCGAACAGATACGCAGTATTTT. Its protein is CASSLVTTGRTDTQYF.

The rearrangement uses TRBV2 and TRBJ1-2; 11 nucleotides agree with TRBD1. This CDR3 contains 14 residues. Per germline, CDR1 SNHLY and CDR2 FYNNEI. J lost 6 bases, V lost 10 bases, and 10 bases had no gene match. CDR3 in DNA: TGTGCCACCCTAGGGGACAGGGGGATGAATGGCTACACCTTC. Residues: CATLGDRGMNGYTF.

The chain carries TRBV3-1 (or the pseudogene TRBV3-2) and TRBJ2-3; D is possibly TRBD2 (6 bases). From germline, CDR1 is LGHDT and CDR2 YNNKEL (reference sequence). The CDR3 loop spans 16 amino acids. The V end was cut by 7 bases, the J end by 3 bases, with 20 bases between. CDR3 in DNA: TGTGCCAGCACCTCCAGACGGGGGTTTTTGACAGATACGCAGTATTTT. It codes for CASTSRRGFLTDTQYF.

The V gene is TRBV28, the J gene TRBJ2-7, with 9 bases fitting TRBD1. The CDR3 is 14 amino acids. The V gene end was trimmed by 8 bases and the J gene end by 6 bases; junction bases not matched to a gene: 11. The germline V gene has CDR1 MDHEN and CDR2 SYDVKM. This CDR3 is CASLPGTGMSEQYF. CDR3 nucleotides: TGTGCCAGCCTACCGGGGACAGGGATGAGCGAGCAGTACTTC. Looking up the rest from reference TRBV28 and TRBJ2-7 gives the full variable domain: DVKVTQSSRYLVKRTGEKVFLECVQDMDHENMFWYRQDPGLGLRLIYFSYDVKMKEKGDIPEGYSVSREKKERFSLILESASTNQTSMYLCASLPGTGMSEQYFGPGTRLTVT.

The chain carries TRBV18 and TRBJ2-7, with 8 positions matching TRBD1. Germline V gives CDR1 KGHSH, CDR2 LQKENI. This CDR3 region has 12 residues. The V gene end was trimmed by 8 bases and the J gene end by 4 bases; junction bases not matched to a gene: 4. CDR3 sequence (DNA): TGTGCCAGCCGACAGGGGTCATACGAGCAGTACTTC. It codes for CASRQGSYEQYF.

The chain is built from TRBV6-5 and TRBJ1-1; D is undetermined. The CDR3 contains 13 residues. Germline CDR1 reads MNHEY; CDR2 reads SVGAGI. V gave up 7 bases and J gave up 4 bases, with 13 bases separating them. CDR3 sequence: CASTVATGTEAFF. DNA for the CDR3: TGTGCCAGCACCGTCGCCACGGGCACTGAAGCTTTCTTT.

The genes are TRBV19 and TRBJ1-1; 9 bases are shared with TRBD1. The CDR3 is 14 amino acids. Trimming took 10 bases from V and 5 from J; bases not matched to a gene: 11. The germline V gene has CDR1 LNHDA and CDR2 SQIVND (reference sequence). CDR3 sequence (DNA): TGTGCCACCAAACAGGGGGCGACGGGGACTGAAGCTTTCTTT. Translation: CATKQGATGTEAFF.

The V and J genes are TRBV11-2 and TRBJ2-7; 10 bases line up with TRBD2. The J segment lost 5 bases and the V segment lost 7 bases, leaving 20 bases of the junction unmatched. The CDR3 covers 18 residues. CDR1 and CDR2 (germline): SGHAT, FQNNGV. The CDR3 reads CASIHGVVTSGIGDEQYF. CDR3 sequence (DNA): TGTGCCAGCATTCACGGAGTCGTAACTAGCGGGATAGGGGACGAGCAGTACTTC.

This clone was detected once. This chain uses TRBV6-2 or TRBV6-3 with TRBJ2-6, with 12 bases matching TRBD1. The CDR3 covers 19 residues. V shed 6 bases and J 3 bases; nucleotides not matched to a gene: 12. Per germline, CDR1 MNHEY and CDR2 SVGEGT. CDR3 coding DNA: TGTGCCAGCAGCCTCGACATCCGGGACAGGGGGCGTGGGGCCAACGTCCTGACTTTC. As protein: CASSLDIRDRGRGANVLTF.

Here the CDR3 DNA reads TGTGCCAGCAGCTCTCGTTCCCCCGGGGAGCTGTTTTTT. Translation gives CASSSRSPGELFF. This sequence joins TRBV9 and TRBJ2-2; no definite D call. CDR3 length: 13 amino acids. V lost 4 bases to trimming and J lost 6 bases, with 10 bases between them. Germline V gene lookup returns CDR1 SGDLS and CDR2 YYNGEE.

This chain links TRBV30 with TRBJ2-7; D is perhaps TRBD1 (6 bases). With 3 bases removed from V and 2 bases from J, the gap between germline ends came to 11 bases. This CDR3 is built from 13 residues. Germline lookup yields CDR1 GTSNPN and CDR2 SVGIG (reference sequence). CDR3 in amino acids: CAWSRTDTYEQYF. Here the CDR3 DNA reads TGTGCCTGGAGCAGGACAGATACCTACGAGCAGTACTTC.